The subject of this entry is one T cell receptor beta chain. Its matching antigen is unknown. TCR beta CDR3 regions were amplified from RNA. HTBI primers drove first-round RT-PCR of the TCR CDR3. TCRdb fed the multiplex PCR reads into MiXCR, producing one record per CDR3 protein. The table records approximately 600,000 distinct CDR3 sequences, roughly 14% of them present only once. This sample was included in a study of T cells in Graves' hyperthyroidism and ophthalmopathy. Study-level background: Sampling of peripheral blood happened at initial diagnosis, prior to any treatment.

A patient was excluded if there was uncontrolled infection, other autoimmune disease, pregnancy or lactation. Study-wide findings and caveats: The blood repertoire included most of the expanded thyroid clonotypes above 0.001. Ophthalmopathy stood apart from stable hyperthyroidism in a 13 V-J model.

The CDR3 runs 12 residues. V was clipped by 8 bases and J by 4 bases, with 8 bases between them. CDR1 and CDR2 (germline): MDHEN, SYDVKM. V is TRBV28 and J is TRBJ2-2; the D is unclear. Sample: blood. The sequence came from a woman aged 40-49 years with Graves' ophthalmopathy. In DNA form, the CDR3 reads TGTGCCAGCGTCGCAGGCACCGGGGAGCTGTTTTTT. Translation gives CASVAGTGELFF.